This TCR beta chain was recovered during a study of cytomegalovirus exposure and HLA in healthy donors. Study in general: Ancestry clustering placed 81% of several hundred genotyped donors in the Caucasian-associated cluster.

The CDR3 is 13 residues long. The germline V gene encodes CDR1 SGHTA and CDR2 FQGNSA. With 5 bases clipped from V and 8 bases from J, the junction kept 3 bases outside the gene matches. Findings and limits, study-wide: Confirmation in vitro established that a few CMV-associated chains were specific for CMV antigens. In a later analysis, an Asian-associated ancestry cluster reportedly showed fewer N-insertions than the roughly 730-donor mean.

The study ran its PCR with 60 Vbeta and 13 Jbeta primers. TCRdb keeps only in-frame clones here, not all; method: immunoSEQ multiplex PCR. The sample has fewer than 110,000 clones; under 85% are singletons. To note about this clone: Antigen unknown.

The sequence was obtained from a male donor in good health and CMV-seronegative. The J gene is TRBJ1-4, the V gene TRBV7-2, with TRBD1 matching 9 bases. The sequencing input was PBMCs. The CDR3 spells CASSRDRAEKLFF. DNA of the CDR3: TGTGCCAGCAGCCGGGACAGGGCCGAAAAACTGTTTTTT.